This entry lists 2 T cell receptor beta chains sequenced from one sample in a study of identical twins. TCRdb re-analysed the 5' RACE reads in MiXCR, keeping a single row per CDR3 protein. The sample has a few hundred thousand distinct CDR3 sequences, 6.5% to 9.5% seen once. This sample also appeared in a second study, on yellow fever vaccine responses in identical twins.

Sequences were obtained from memory (CD45RO+) T cells sorted from blood. These receptor sequences come from a young woman in good health.

This clonotype was picked up many times. The V call is TRBV9, the J call TRBJ1-2; 10 bases match TRBD1. In germline, CDR1 is SGDLS, CDR2 YYNGEE. This CDR3 has 17 amino acids. V trimming: 2 bases; J trimming: 6 bases; junction bases outside the gene matches: 13. CDR3 DNA: TGTGCCAGCAGCGTGGGGACAGGGGCTACTCTTGGGGATGGCTACACCTTC. This translates into CASSVGTGATLGDGYTF.

This clonotype was recorded a few times. This rearrangement joins TRBV29-1 to TRBJ1-1; D ambiguous. V was pared by 6 bases and J by 1 base, with 15 bases between. The length of the CDR3 is 14 residues. CDR1 and CDR2 (germline): SQVTM, ANQGSEA. This CDR3 is CSVVRSLTNTEAFF. The CDR3 DNA is TGCAGCGTCGTCCGAAGCCTAACGAACACTGAAGCTTTCTTT.